The 12 T cell receptor beta chains below come from one sample, sequenced in a study of T cells in Graves' hyperthyroidism and ophthalmopathy. TCR beta CDR3 regions were amplified from RNA. Using the HTBI primer set, a first-round RT-PCR was run on the TCR CDR3. TCRdb passed the multiplex PCR reads through MiXCR, listing each CDR3 protein once. The profile shows around 430,000 distinct CDR3 sequences, approximately 15% of them singletons. Material: blood. The receptors shown here come from a young woman with Graves' hyperthyroidism.

J is TRBJ1-2 and V is TRBV27, with D perhaps matching TRBD1 (5 bases). Germline CDR1 is MNHEY and CDR2 is SMNVEV (reference sequence). CDR3 size: 14 residues. Trimming pared 0 bases from V and 4 bases from J, leaving 9 bases between. The chain's CDR3 is CASSLSSQGYGYTF. The CDR3 nucleotides are TGTGCCAGCAGTTTATCGAGCCAGGGCTATGGCTACACCTTC.

This clonotype was counted many times. The V gene is TRBV29-1, the J gene TRBJ2-1; 7 bases agree with TRBD2. Trimming at V came to 0 bases and at J to 9 bases, leaving 14 bases not matched to a gene. Germline V gives CDR1 SQVTM, CDR2 ANQGSEA. The length of the CDR3 is 16 residues. The CDR3 DNA sequence: TGCAGCGTTGAAGAGGTGCGCGTCCATCCGGGGGGTGAGCAGTTCTTC. It translates to CSVEEVRVHPGGEQFF.

This clonotype showed up just a few times. The genes are TRBV20-1 and TRBJ1-4; D remains ambiguous. Germline lookup yields CDR1 DFQATT and CDR2 SNEGSKA (reference sequence). The CDR3 spans 14 residues. V shed 6 bases and J shed 0 bases, with 11 bases lying between them. The CDR3 is CSAAPHSTNEKLFF. The CDR3 DNA is TGCAGTGCCGCGCCCCATTCAACTAATGAAAAACTGTTTTTT.

A remark on this clonotype: A read error is possible here, since a much larger clone lies one base away. This sequence joins TRBV2 and TRBJ2-3; D tentatively reads TRBD1 or TRBD2 (6 bases each). Germline V gene data show CDR1 as SNHLY and CDR2 as FYNNEI. Trimming removed 6 bases from V and 8 bases from J, with 18 bases in between. The CDR3 is made up of 14 amino acids. CDR3 sequence reads: CASRERGVAGTQYF. CDR3 sequence (DNA): TGTGCCAGCAGGGAGAGGGGGGTTGCAGGTACGCAGTATTTT.

This clonotype appeared many times. This rearrangement joins TRBV27 to TRBJ1-4; D not resolved. V lost 5 bases to trimming and J lost 2 bases, with 12 bases between them. The CDR3 contains 15 residues. The germline CDR1 and CDR2 sequences are MNHEY and SMNVEV (reference sequence). The CDR3 coding sequence is TGTGCCAGCAGTAGAGAGCCGGGCACTAATGAAAAACTGTTTTTT. Residues: CASSREPGTNEKLFF.

This clonotype was recorded many times. The gene calls are TRBV11-2 and TRBJ2-3, with TRBD2 matching over 11 bases. This CDR3 is 19 amino acids long. Germline CDR1 reads SGHAT; CDR2 reads FQNNGV. With 5 bases clipped from V and 1 base from J, the junction kept 14 bases outside the gene matches. Here the CDR3 DNA reads TGTGCCAGCAGCCGCCCCGTAGCGGGAGGGCCGGGCGGCACAGATACGCAGTATTTT. It specifies CASSRPVAGGPGGTDTQYF.

This clonotype was seen at least ten times. The V call is TRBV7-9, the J call TRBJ2-5; 11 bases align to TRBD2. The V and J ends lost 4 bases and 2 bases, in that order; junction bases with no gene match: 6. The germline V gene has CDR1 SEHNR and CDR2 FQNEAQ (reference sequence). The CDR3 is 16 residues long. The CDR3 here is CASSYRTSGLQETQYF. In DNA, the CDR3 is TGTGCCAGCAGCTACCGGACTAGCGGGCTACAAGAGACCCAGTACTTC.

This chain links TRBV20-1 with TRBJ2-7; D gene ambiguous. The CDR3 has 11 residues. Deletions cut 2 bases from V and 3 bases from J, with 5 bases between. Germline V gene data show CDR1 as DFQATT and CDR2 as SNEGSKA (reference sequence). The CDR3 DNA sequence: TGCAGTGCTAGATGGGGCTACGAGCAGTACTTC. This encodes CSARWGYEQYF.

Only a few counts were recorded for this clonotype. The chain uses TRBV2 and TRBJ2-2; no clear D gene. CDR1 is SNHLY and CDR2 is FYNNEI in the germline V gene. V gave up 4 bases and J gave up 6 bases, with 24 bases separating them. The CDR3 runs 18 residues. The chain's CDR3 is CASSGSIAARRVPGELFF. The CDR3 nucleotides read TGTGCCAGCAGTGGATCTATAGCAGCCCGAAGGGTCCCCGGGGAGCTGTTTTTT.

Only a few counts were recorded for this clonotype. This chain joins TRBV28 and TRBJ1-5; D possibly corresponds to TRBD1 (5 bases). The CDR3 is 15 amino acids. In germline, CDR1 is MDHEN, CDR2 SYDVKM. Trimming removed 6 bases at V and 1 base at J, with 13 bases between. CDR3 DNA: TGTGCCAGCAGGCCGGGACTTTGGAGCAATCAGCCCCAGCATTTT. It codes for CASRPGLWSNQPQHF.

A single count supports this clonotype. The chain employs TRBV7-9 and TRBJ2-4; D possibly corresponds to TRBD2 (6 bases). Germline V gene lookup returns CDR1 SEHNR and CDR2 FQNEAQ (reference sequence). V was clipped by 5 bases and J by 0 bases, with 20 bases between them. This CDR3 has 18 amino acids. The CDR3 region has the DNA TGTGCCAGCAGCACCCAGGAGGGTCGGGTTCTAGCCAAAAACATTCAGTACTTC. The encoded protein is CASSTQEGRVLAKNIQYF.

This clonotype occurred a few times. The V call is TRBV5-1, the J call TRBJ2-1; 8 bases map to TRBD2. Germline assignment: CDR1 SGHRS and CDR2 YFSETQ. With 6 bases clipped from V and 6 bases from J, the junction kept 8 bases outside the gene matches. This CDR3 is 14 amino acids long. The CDR3 loop reads CASTPRGGFNEQFF. The CDR3 region has the DNA TGCGCCAGCACCCCCCGGGGGGGGTTCAATGAGCAGTTCTTC. The full variable domain, with the rest looked up from reference TRBV5-1 and TRBJ2-1, is KAGVTQTPRYLIKTRGQQVTLSCSPISGHRSVSWYQQTPGQGLQFLFEYFSETQRNKGNFPGRFSGRQFSNSRSEMNVSTLELGDSALYLCASTPRGGFNEQFFGPGTRLTVL.